Listed below are T cell receptor beta chains from one sample, sequenced in a study of cytomegalovirus exposure and HLA in healthy donors. Data came from immunoSEQ multiplex PCR; TCRdb stores just in-frame clones and leaves some out. Of around 70,000 clones listed, approximately 91% are singletons. Sequencing was performed on PBMCs. The receptors derive from a man aged 18-30 years in good health and CMV-seronegative. CDR3s include the opening cysteine and the closing phenylalanine or tryptophan. The order of the fields is clone size, J gene, D gene, V gene, CDR3 protein, CDR3 DNA. D genes are given only for firm matches. Rows give clone size only sometimes, using once, few, many, or a class for an expanded clone.

>NA|TRBJ1-5|NA|TRBV2
CASRVGGGNQPQHF
TGTGCCAGCAGGGTGGGTGGAGGCAATCAGCCCCAGCATTTT
>NA|TRBJ2-4|TRBD2|TRBV5-6
CASSLALAGGDQYF
TGTGCCAGCAGCTTGGCGCTAGCGGGAGGGGATCAGTACTTC
>NA|TRBJ2-5|NA|TRBV7-6
CASSLSEAGRNTYF
TGTGCCAGCAGCTTAAGTGAGGCAGGGAGGAATACGTACTTC
>once|TRBJ2-3|NA|TRBV7-8
CASSLAWSSTDTQYF
TGTGCCAGCAGCTTAGCTTGGAGTAGCACAGATACGCAGTATTTT
>NA|TRBJ1-2|TRBD1|TRBV7-9
CASSPGQGRLYGYTF
TGTGCCAGCAGCCCCGGACAGGGGCGACTCTATGGCTACACCTTC
>NA|TRBJ2-3|NA|TRBV29-1
CSVEGPSDTQYF
TGCAGCGTTGAGGGCCCTTCGGATACGCAGTATTTT
>NA|TRBJ2-3|NA|TRBV7-6
CASSFYAGSTDTQYF
TGTGCCAGCAGCTTCTACGCAGGGAGCACAGATACGCAGTATTTT
>few|TRBJ1-2|NA|TRBV2
CASSESRQVIYGYTF
TGTGCCAGCAGTGAATCAAGACAGGTCATCTATGGCTACACCTTC
>NA|TRBJ1-2|TRBD1|TRBV11-2
CASSLGFYRGDYTF
TGTGCCAGCAGCTTAGGCTTCTACAGGGGGGACTACACCTTC
>NA|TRBJ1-1|TRBD1|TRBV19
CASYGRQGRPRFLMNTEAFF
TGTGCCAGCTACGGGAGACAGGGTCGGCCGAGGTTTCTCATGAACACTGAAGCTTTCTTT
>NA|TRBJ1-5|NA|TRBV28
CASSPGMFGNQPQHF
TGTGCCAGCAGCCCAGGAATGTTTGGCAATCAGCCCCAGCATTTT
>once|TRBJ2-5|NA|TRBV18
CASSLASAQETQYF
TGTGCCAGCTCACTGGCTAGCGCGCAAGAGACCCAGTACTTC
>once|TRBJ2-5|TRBD1|TRBV6-4
CASRKPRGLETQYF
TGTGCCAGCAGGAAACCGAGGGGGCTAGAGACCCAGTACTTC
>NA|TRBJ2-3|NA|TRBV5-5
CASSPSDTQYF
TGTGCCAGCAGCCCCTCAGATACGCAGTATTTT